This T cell receptor (beta chain) comes out of a study of T-cell reconstitution after alpha-beta-depleted transplantation in children. Study-level points and caveats: Roughly two months post-transplant, alpha-beta T cells reportedly originated from several hundred graft clones that had expanded. Hyperexpanded clones declined; after one year, newly produced T cells mostly supplied diversity.

The authors prepared the TCRbeta library with unique molecular identifiers. MiXCR, applied by TCRdb to the PCR reads, yields one record per CDR3 protein. The sample records about a million distinct CDR3 sequences, roughly 29% being singletons. The ends were cut back, 0 bases at V and 0 bases at J, with 14 bases in the middle. This CDR3 is built from 17 residues. CDR1 and CDR2 from the germline V gene are SGHNT and YYREEE (reference sequence). Regarding this clonotype: Its antigen is unknown.

The source was PBMCs, mostly from graft donor cells, collected 360 days after TCRalphabeta/CD19-depleted stem cell transplant. This chain uses TRBV5-4 with TRBJ2-3, with D possibly matching TRBD1 (6 bases). This receptor was identified in a boy under two years old who had a stem cell transplant for SCID, so the T cells may come from the graft donor. For the CDR3, the DNA is TGTGCCAGCAGCTTGGCACCGGGACACAAGAGCACAGATACGCAGTATTTT. Translated: CASSLAPGHKSTDTQYF.